The rows below give T cell receptor beta chains drawn from one sample of a study of T cells expressing NK-cell markers. Following a re-call of the 5' RACE reads, TCRdb has one entry per CDR3 protein and lacks DNA. This sample's table has 200,000 to 300,000 distinct CDR3 sequences. The source material was blood T cells: a sorted CD56 or NKG2C T cell subset, CD4+ or CD8+ T cells, or bulk PBMC T cells (not recorded which). The receptors were gathered from a woman aged 18 to 75 in good health. Both conserved end residues are part of each CDR3.

j_call,v_call,cdr3_aa
TRBJ2-7,TRBV5-8,CASSHNRLAGDYEQYF
TRBJ2-3,TRBV20-1,CSLAGDSDTQYF
TRBJ2-1,TRBV12-3/TRBV12-4,CASRYGGATNNEQFF
TRBJ1-2,TRBV29-1,CSVVPPLWVPNYGYTF
TRBJ2-1,TRBV7-3,CASGLGGGTLNEQFF
TRBJ1-2,TRBV20-1,CSASAFTRGTGYTF
TRBJ2-1,TRBV19,CASSIQAGANEQFF
TRBJ2-5,TRBV6-2/TRBV6-3,CASSYSGLAQETQYF
TRBJ2-2,TRBV14,CASSLGGGAYFGELFF
TRBJ1-5,TRBV6-2/TRBV6-3,CASSWAGDQPQHF
TRBJ1-1,TRBV11-2,CASSIRDINTEAFF
TRBJ2-5,TRBV9,CASSAGRFQETQYF
TRBJ2-5,TRBV7-2,CASSRNRQETQYF
TRBJ2-7,TRBV4-2,CASSDPGRLYEQYF
TRBJ2-2,TRBV7-9,CASSSPPPLPPGELFF
TRBJ2-1,TRBV18,CASSSDLKDEQFF
TRBJ1-6,TRBV3-1,CASSNRRGGNSPLHF
TRBJ1-2,TRBV7-3,CASSLGDGTYGYTF
TRBJ1-1,TRBV5-1,CASTPGRQGLNTEAFF
TRBJ2-1,TRBV24-1,CATSDSGFQPTYNEQFF
TRBJ2-3,TRBV12-3/TRBV12-4,CASRRREGPDTQYF
TRBJ1-4,TRBV5-1,CASSFNGRGATNEKLFF
TRBJ2-3,TRBV5-6,CASSLDRSDTQYF
TRBJ1-5,TRBV7-2,CASSGQPNQPQHF
TRBJ2-3,TRBV25-1,CASSDGRGPYGTDTQYF